This TCR beta chain was captured by sequencing in a study of OX40 agonist ivuxolimab in advanced cancers. Study details: Patients were given ivuxolimab, an antibody that agonizes OX40 (CD134). Patients were about 83% male with ages roughly 20 to 85, mean around 61. Three patients, one with hepatocellular carcinoma and two with cutaneous melanoma, achieved partial responses.

From germline, CDR1 is MGHDK and CDR2 SYGVNS. This CDR3 has 18 amino acids. Study conclusions and caveats: At 0.1-3.0 mg/kg, partial responders had clonal expansion among the lowest observed.

The method was immunoSEQ multiplex PCR; TCRdb's version includes in-frame clones alone and lacks a portion of them. The table includes approximately 130,000 clones, 90% detected once. A remark on this clone: The antigen is unknown.

The genes are TRBV25-1 and TRBJ2-5, with TRBD1 as a possible D gene (6 bases). The DNA end lines up better with TRBJ2-7; the J call may be wrong. The source material was CD4+ or CD8+ T cells sorted from blood, sampled in a trial of the OX40 agonist ivuxolimab. The origin of this receptor is an adult with an advanced solid tumor such as melanoma, head and neck, liver or kidney cancer. CDR3 nucleotide sequence: TGTGCCAGCAAGGGGGATCCCGGACAAACCCTCAGACCTTACGAGCAGTACTTC. It is translated as CASKGDPGQTLRPYEQYF.